The 23 T cell receptor beta chains below all came from one sample that was sequenced in a study of cytomegalovirus exposure and HLA in healthy donors. PCR was performed using 60 Vbeta and 13 Jbeta primers. Profiled with immunoSEQ multiplex PCR; TCRdb holds only in-frame clones, not every one. The repertoire holds 55,000 or so clones, with around four fifths as singletons. Material: PBMCs. The source is a man aged 25-45 years in good health and CMV-seronegative.

The chain is built from TRBV29-1 and TRBJ1-2; tentative D call: TRBD1 (5 bases). V was shortened by 5 bases and J by 2 bases, with 15 bases between the two germline ends. Germline lookup yields CDR1 SQVTM and CDR2 ANQGSEA. This CDR3 region has 14 residues. This CDR3 reads CSVRSPDKNYGYTF. For the CDR3, the DNA is TGCAGCGTTAGGTCCCCGGACAAGAACTATGGCTACACCTTC.

The CDR3 spells CASSLPGTSNTEAFF. CDR3 DNA: TGTGCCAGCAGTTTACCCGGGACATCGAACACTGAAGCTTTCTTT. The genes are TRBV28 and TRBJ1-1; D is perhaps TRBD1 (6 bases). There are 15 residues in the CDR3. The germline V and J ends were trimmed by 2 bases and 1 base, with 11 bases remaining between them. Germline V CDR1 and CDR2: MDHEN, SYDVKM.

This chain links TRBV7-9 with TRBJ2-1; 13 bases line up with TRBD2. Looked up from germline, CDR1 is SEHNR and CDR2 is FQNEAQ (reference sequence). The CDR3 is 17 amino acids. V was clipped by 4 bases and J by 8 bases; unmatched bases: 11. The CDR3, as DNA: TGTGCCAGCAGCTGGTGGACTAGCGGGAGCAGTTGGGATGAGCAGTTCTTC. This sequence encodes CASSWWTSGSSWDEQFF.

For the CDR3, the DNA is TGTGCCGGACGACTAGCGGGAGGGCGGGATGAGCAGTTCTTC. It specifies CAGRLAGGRDEQFF. V is TRBV30 and J is TRBJ2-1, with 14 bases lining up with TRBD2. The germline V gene encodes CDR1 GTSNPN and CDR2 SVGIG (reference sequence). Trimming at V came to 8 bases and at J to 8 bases, leaving 8 bases not matched to a gene. This CDR3 spans 14 amino acids.

J is TRBJ1-4 and V is TRBV19; D is possibly TRBD1 (6 bases). This CDR3 has 15 residues. CDR1 is LNHDA and CDR2 is SQIVND in the germline V gene (reference sequence). V lost 5 bases and J 1 base, leaving 11 bases between the germline ends. CDR3 nucleotides: TGTGCCAGTAGTCTCAACAGGGTAACTAATGAAAAACTGTTTTTT. The encoded protein is CASSLNRVTNEKLFF.

V is TRBV6-6 and J is TRBJ2-1; possible D gene TRBD2, 6 bases. V was pared by 5 bases and J by 6 bases, with 17 bases between. The CDR3 runs to 15 residues. Germline assignment: CDR1 MNHNY and CDR2 SVGAGI (reference sequence). Written as DNA, the CDR3 is TGTGCCAGCAGTCGGGCGCGCGGGGCGGTCAATGAGCAGTTCTTC. The encoded protein is CASSRARGAVNEQFF.

The chain carries TRBV6-6 and TRBJ1-5, with D perhaps matching TRBD1 (5 bases). Trimming removed 2 bases at V and 0 bases at J, with 11 bases between. CDR3 size: 16 residues. Germline values: CDR1 MNHNY, CDR2 SVGAGI (reference sequence). CDR3 nucleotide sequence: TGTGCCAGCAGTTACGGGGCAAGTTATAGCAATCAGCCCCAGCATTTT. Translating gives CASSYGASYSNQPQHF.

This clone was seen once. The chain joins TRBV5-5 to TRBJ1-4, with D perhaps TRBD1 (5 bases). Germline-derived CDR1 and CDR2 are SGHKS and YYEKEE (reference sequence). This CDR3 has 18 amino acids. V was shortened by 2 bases and J by 0 bases, with 17 bases between the two germline ends. CDR3 sequence (DNA): TGTGCCAGCAGCTTTGGAATACAGGTGTTTGCAACTAATGAAAAACTGTTTTTT. It translates to CASSFGIQVFATNEKLFF. The complete variable domain, with remaining parts taken from reference TRBV5-5 and TRBJ1-4, reads DAGVTQSPTHLIKTRGQQVTLRCSPISGHKSVSWYQQVLGQGPQFIFQYYEKEERGRGNFPDRFSARQFPNYSSELNVNALLLGDSALYLCASSFGIQVFATNEKLFFGSGTQLSVL.

This chain uses TRBV30 with TRBJ1-1; D is ambiguous. V dropped 0 bases and J dropped 11 bases, with 16 bases sitting between them. Germline CDR1 is GTSNPN and CDR2 is SVGIG (reference sequence). CDR3 size: 13 residues. The CDR3 region is CAWSVRGGLDAFF. Here the CDR3 DNA reads TGTGCCTGGAGTGTACGGGGAGGGTTGGACGCTTTCTTT.

In its sample, this clone was seen a few times. V usage is TRBV2 and J usage is TRBJ1-5; TRBD1 matches at 9 bases. CDR3 length: 15 residues. Trimming removed 8 bases from V and 13 bases from J; junction bases left unmatched: 18. Germline CDR1 reads SNHLY; CDR2 reads FYNNEI. The DNA of the CDR3 is TGTGCCAGCGGTCCCCGGGGACAGGGACAGTCGAGACAGCATTTT. This codes for CASGPRGQGQSRQHF.

The J gene is TRBJ1-1, the V gene TRBV18; maybe TRBD1 (5 bases). Germline V CDR1 and CDR2: KGHSH, LQKENI. The CDR3 is 17 residues long. V was trimmed by 3 bases and J by 4 bases, leaving 21 bases between them. CDR3: CASSPGGASYLGTEAFF. As DNA, the CDR3 is TGTGCCAGCTCACCGGGAGGGGCTAGCTATCTTGGCACTGAAGCTTTCTTT.

The genes are TRBV5-1 and TRBJ2-1; 13 positions agree with TRBD2. Germline V gene data show CDR1 as SGHRS and CDR2 as YFSETQ. CDR3 length: 16 amino acids. V lost 4 bases, J lost 13 bases, and 14 bases stayed unmatched. The chain's CDR3 is CASSVPGTSGTHGQFF. CDR3 DNA sequence: TGCGCCAGCAGCGTACCCGGGACTAGCGGGACGCATGGTCAGTTCTTC.

The chain couples TRBV9 to TRBJ1-1; 8 bases line up with TRBD1. V dropped 1 base and J dropped 4; count of bases not matched to a gene: 6. The CDR3 is 15 residues long. Germline assignment: CDR1 SGDLS and CDR2 YYNGEE. This CDR3 reads CASSVLSGGGTEAFF. For the CDR3, the DNA is TGTGCCAGCAGCGTACTTTCAGGGGGCGGCACTGAAGCTTTCTTT.

This chain uses TRBV6-1 with TRBJ2-7; weak D call: TRBD2 (5 bases). V was clipped by 0 bases and J by 1 base, with 7 bases between them. This CDR3 has 14 amino acids. Germline V lookup: CDR1 MNHNS, CDR2 SASEGT. The CDR3 region is CASSEASGSYEQYF. As DNA, the CDR3 is TGTGCCAGCAGTGAAGCGTCGGGGTCCTACGAGCAGTACTTC.

The chain links TRBV29-1 to TRBJ1-2; D not certain. The V end was cut by 4 bases, the J end by 6 bases, with 24 bases between. The CDR3 is 16 amino acids. Germline loops: CDR1 SQVTM, CDR2 ANQGSEA. The CDR3 DNA sequence: TGCAGCGTTGTGGTTTTGACAAGCCTTACTTTTAATGGCTACACCTTC. It specifies CSVVVLTSLTFNGYTF.

This chain joins TRBV10-1 and TRBJ2-1; weak D call: TRBD1 (6 bases). The germline CDR1 and CDR2 sequences are WNHNN and SYGVQD (reference sequence). This CDR3 has 11 residues. V lost 9 bases to trimming and J lost 9 bases, with 12 bases between them. The CDR3 sequence is CARQGRPEQFF. CDR3 coding DNA: TGCGCCAGACAGGGCAGGCCTGAGCAGTTCTTC.

The DNA of the CDR3 is TGCGCCAGCAGTTACGACGGGTACGAGCAGTACTTC. It is translated as CASSYDGYEQYF. The V and J genes are TRBV5-1 and TRBJ2-5; D remains unclear. The closer fit of TRBJ2-7 to the DNA end suggests the J call may be wrong. Germline-derived CDR1 and CDR2 are SGHRS and YFSETQ. CDR3 length equals 12 residues.

In this sample, this clone turned up a few times. The chain uses TRBV7-9 and TRBJ2-7; the D gene is possibly TRBD1 (6 bases). The V gene lost 5 bases and the J gene lost 0 bases, with 14 bases spanning the gap. Germline CDR1 is SEHNR and CDR2 is FQNEAQ (reference sequence). This CDR3 is 15 amino acids long. CDR3 residues: CASSTTGTSSYEQYF. The CDR3 nucleotides read TGTGCCAGCAGCACTACAGGGACCAGCTCCTACGAGCAGTACTTC.

V is TRBV6-6 and J is TRBJ1-1; 7 bases agree with TRBD1. Trimming at V came to 7 bases and at J to 7 bases, leaving 15 bases not matched to a gene. The CDR3 loop spans 15 amino acids. The germline CDR1 and CDR2 sequences are MNHNY and SVGAGI (reference sequence). CDR3 sequence (DNA): TGTGCCAGCACCACTGGCGGGACAGTCCCGTTTGAAGCTTTCTTT. Amino acids: CASTTGGTVPFEAFF.

The chain employs TRBV7-9 and TRBJ1-1; TRBD1 might be the D (5 bases). The CDR3 loop spans 14 amino acids. V lost 1 base and J 4 bases, leaving 10 bases between the germline ends. Germline V lookup: CDR1 SEHNR, CDR2 FQNEAQ (reference sequence). CDR3 loop: CASSLEGRGTEAFF. The CDR3 DNA sequence: TGTGCCAGCAGCTTAGAAGGGAGGGGCACTGAAGCTTTCTTT.

The sample holds one count of this clone. The chain employs TRBV6-5 and TRBJ1-3, with D maybe TRBD1 (6 bases). Germline lookup yields CDR1 MNHEY and CDR2 SVGAGI. Trimming shortened V by 8 bases and J by 0 bases, and 14 bases separated the two germline ends. The CDR3 length is 15 residues. DNA of the CDR3: TGTGCCAGCCGAACTACAGGGAACTCTGGAAACACCATATATTTT. It translates to CASRTTGNSGNTIYF.

The chain links TRBV19 to TRBJ2-4, with a tentative D call TRBD2 (6 bases). V lost 5 bases to trimming and J lost 0 bases, with 14 bases between them. The CDR3 is made up of 16 amino acids. Germline lookup yields CDR1 LNHDA and CDR2 SQIVND (reference sequence). For the CDR3, the DNA is TGTGCCAGTAGTTGGGACTCCCAGATAGCCAAAAACATTCAGTACTTC. The encoded protein is CASSWDSQIAKNIQYF.

The V and J genes are TRBV7-8 and TRBJ2-2; 10 positions agree with TRBD2. From germline, CDR1 is SGHVS and CDR2 FQNEAQ. V lost 2 bases and J lost 5; bases outside the gene matches: 8. The CDR3 extends over 17 amino acids. The DNA for the CDR3 is TGTGCCAGCAGCTTACCTCCTAGCGGGAGTGAAACCGGGGAGCTGTTTTTT. Translation gives CASSLPPSGSETGELFF.